These 10 T cell receptor beta chains share one sample of origin, sequenced in a study of T cell responses to AZD1222 COVID-19 vaccine. TCRdb's table, derived via immunoSEQ multiplex PCR, lists solely in-frame clones and lacks some. Of some 120,000 clones listed, approximately 90% are singletons. Sample: peripheral blood, taken on day 0 of AZD1222 vaccination. These receptors all come from an adult in good health.

This chain uses TRBV30 with TRBJ1-6, with a possible D match to TRBD1 (5 bases). The CDR3 is 18 amino acids. The V gene lost 2 bases and the J gene lost 6 bases, with 23 bases spanning the gap. Germline V gene data show CDR1 as GTSNPN and CDR2 as SVGIG (reference sequence). The CDR3: CAWSPGPSGMAVNSPLHF. In DNA, the CDR3 is TGTGCCTGGAGTCCGGGACCCTCAGGGATGGCGGTTAATTCACCCCTCCACTTT.

V and J are TRBV29-1 and TRBJ2-7; D call uncertain. Germline loops: CDR1 SQVTM, CDR2 ANQGSEA. The CDR3 runs 11 residues. V shed 4 bases and J shed 7 bases, with 11 bases lying between them. The CDR3 DNA sequence: TGCAGCGTTGTGGCAGTAAGGGAGCAGTACTTC. Protein sequence: CSVVAVREQYF.

This clone was found once. The genes are TRBV19 and TRBJ1-5; D perhaps matches TRBD1 (5 bases). V gave up 3 bases and J gave up 5 bases, with 14 bases separating them. The CDR3 sequence is 15 residues long. The V gene's germline CDR1 is LNHDA and CDR2 SQIVND (reference sequence). CDR3 nucleotide sequence: TGTGCCAGTAGTATTTTTCAGGGAGGGGATCAGCCCCAGCATTTT. Its translation is CASSIFQGGDQPQHF.

This clone was detected once. The rearrangement links TRBV4-1 to TRBJ2-3, with 12 bases identical to TRBD2. Trimming cost V 4 bases and J 4 bases; bases outside gene matches: 3. Germline V gene sequence: CDR1 MGHRA, CDR2 YSYEKL. CDR3 length: 15 residues. In nucleotides, the CDR3 is TGCGCCAGCAGCCTCGGACTAGCGGGATCAGATACGCAGTATTTT. Protein sequence: CASSLGLAGSDTQYF.

This clone was found once. The rearrangement joins TRBV29-1 to TRBJ1-1; 7 bases map to TRBD1. The V gene end was trimmed by 7 bases and the J gene end by 3 bases; junction bases not matched to a gene: 11. This CDR3 is 14 amino acids long. Germline assignment: CDR1 SQVTM and CDR2 ANQGSEA. The CDR3 sequence is CSGREGAMDTEAFF. CDR3 coding DNA: TGCAGCGGGCGGGAGGGGGCTATGGACACTGAAGCTTTCTTT.

This chain joins TRBV27 and TRBJ1-2; D is perhaps TRBD1 (5 bases). With 6 bases removed from V and 4 bases from J, the gap between germline ends came to 15 bases. The CDR3 extends over 14 amino acids. CDR1 and CDR2 from the germline V gene are MNHEY and SMNVEV (reference sequence). CDR3 sequence reads: CASSLLGTGYGYTF. CDR3 bases: TGTGCCAGCAGCCTGCTAGGGACGGGCTATGGCTACACCTTC.

The chain has TRBV7-3 and TRBJ2-7; perhaps TRBD1 as D (6 bases). Germline CDR1 SGHTA, CDR2 FQGTGA. With 5 bases removed from V and 4 bases from J, the gap between germline ends came to 12 bases. The CDR3 totals 13 residues. In DNA, the CDR3 is TGTGCCAGCAGCCCCCACCAGGGGTACGAGCAGTACTTC. Translating gives CASSPHQGYEQYF.

V usage is TRBV7-3 and J usage is TRBJ2-7, with TRBD2 matching 10 bases. The length of the CDR3 is 17 residues. Germline CDR1 reads SGHTA; CDR2 reads FQGTGA. The junction had 11 bases not matched to a gene; V was cut back by 4 bases and J by 2 bases. CDR3 protein: CASSSHGVAGGAYEQYF. CDR3 in DNA: TGTGCCAGCAGCTCTCACGGGGTAGCGGGAGGTGCCTACGAGCAGTACTTC. The full variable domain, with the rest looked up from reference TRBV7-3 and TRBJ2-7, is GAGVSQTPSNKVTEKGKYVELRCDPISGHTALYWYRQSLGQGPEFLIYFQGTGAADDSGLPNDRFFAVRPEGSVSTLKIQRTERGDSAVYLCASSSHGVAGGAYEQYFGPGTRLTVT.

The chain is built from TRBV6-1 and TRBJ1-4; D is uncertain. CDR1 and CDR2 from the germline V gene are MNHNS and SASEGT. The CDR3 loop spans 11 amino acids. Between the trimmed V and J ends, which lost 5 bases and 7 bases, there was a span of 5 bases. The CDR3 DNA is TGTGCCAGCAGTCCCAGTGAAAAACTGTTTTTT. This codes for CASSPSEKLFF.

The chain has TRBV5-1 and TRBJ2-7; 8 nucleotides align to TRBD1. Germline V lookup: CDR1 SGHRS, CDR2 YFSETQ. The CDR3 is 13 residues long. Unmatched junction bases numbered 4, after V lost 4 bases and J lost 4 bases. In DNA form, the CDR3 reads TGCGCCAGCAGCCCCCAGGGGGCGTACGAGCAGTACTTC. Amino acid sequence: CASSPQGAYEQYF.